Each of the 21 T cell receptor beta chains below was sequenced from the same sample in a study of post-analysis software for immune sequencing data (dated by TCRdb to about 2015). Overall study results and their limits: Significantly higher frequencies in patients than in controls were found for five or six TRBV segments, including TRBV5-6, TRBV5-1 and TRBV20-1.

These TCRs are of unknown antigen specificity. The protocol used for the library was PCR. Sequencer: Illumina HiSeq 2500. Unique molecular identifiers were incorporated into TCR beta cDNA libraries to reduce PCR and sequencing biases. TCRdb reanalyzed the raw reads on its own, using fastp at Q25 for trimming and MiXCR for clone calling, and kept in-frame beta chains. CDR3 protein duplicates are merged, each entry listing the most common genes and DNA. A total of 450,000 to 700,000 distinct CDR3 sequences appear in this sample, around 44% of them only once. Around 1.7% of the sample lies in the top ten. Material for sequencing was blood. These receptors all stem from a girl aged 10 to 17 with multiple sclerosis.

The CDR3 DNA is TGCAGTGCTCACCATAACGTCAGGGGGCAGGAGCAGTACTTC. Its protein is CSAHHNVRGQEQYF. The rearrangement uses TRBV20-1 and TRBJ2-5, with 8 nucleotides matching TRBD1. CDR3 length: 14 residues. Losses at the gene ends were 5 bases for V and 11 bases for J; bases not matched to a gene: 16. Per the germline V gene, CDR1 is DFQATT and CDR2 is SNEGSKA (reference sequence).

The chain has TRBV7-9 and TRBJ2-6; a possible D gene is TRBD2 (5 bases). The CDR3 runs 15 residues. The germline V gene has CDR1 SEHNR and CDR2 FQNEAQ (reference sequence). The V end was cut by 7 bases, the J end by 0 bases, with 10 bases between. The CDR3: CASKVSGSGANVLTF. CDR3 in DNA: TGTGCCAGCAAAGTCAGCGGCTCTGGGGCCAACGTCCTGACTTTC.

The chain is built from TRBV14 and TRBJ2-1, with D possibly being TRBD1 or TRBD2 (5 bases each). This CDR3 is 15 amino acids long. In germline, CDR1 is SGHDN, CDR2 FVKESK. V lost 7 bases and J lost 2, with 15 bases in between. CDR3 in DNA: TGTGCCAGCAACCGGGACGCCAAACCCTACAATGAGCAGTTCTTC. The encoded protein is CASNRDAKPYNEQFF.

In its sample, this clonotype was seen a few times. The chain couples TRBV5-1 to TRBJ2-1; the match to TRBD2 covers 7 bases. CDR3 length equals 17 residues. Looked up from germline, CDR1 is SGHRS and CDR2 is YFSETQ. J was trimmed by 0 bases and V by 7 bases; bases with no gene match: 13. For the CDR3, the DNA is TGCGCCAGCTCCACCCTCGGGCGGGGGACCTCCTACAATGAGCAGTTCTTC. Translated, it gives CASSTLGRGTSYNEQFF.

The CDR3 loop is CASSVGGTGGYEQYF. CDR3 in DNA: TGTGCCAGCAGCGTAGGGGGGACAGGGGGCTACGAGCAGTACTTC. The chain employs TRBV9 and TRBJ2-7; TRBD1 agrees at 11 bases. With V trimmed by 0 bases and J by 3 bases, 2 bases remained unmatched. CDR1 and CDR2 (germline): SGDLS, YYNGEE. CDR3 length equals 15 residues.

This chain joins TRBV12-3 or TRBV12-4 and TRBJ2-1, with 11 bases aligning to TRBD2. This CDR3 has 16 amino acids. V lost 6 bases and J lost 8; bases outside the gene matches: 12. In DNA, the CDR3 is TGTGCCAGCAGCCCTAGATTAGCGGGAGGGAGCGATGAGCAGTTCTTC. The encoded protein is CASSPRLAGGSDEQFF.

To note about this clonotype: Its ends do not fully match the called genes, so a read error is possible. The V and J genes are TRBV12-3 or TRBV12-4 and TRBJ1-4, with D perhaps matching TRBD1 (6 bases). This CDR3 region has 15 residues. The CDR3 spells CASRTGPATNGKLFF. CDR3 in DNA: TGTGCCAGCAGGACAGGACCTGCAACTAATGGAAAACTGTTTTTT.

This clonotype has at least ten counts. The chain combines TRBV28 with TRBJ2-7; 11 bases are a match to TRBD1. Germline trimming cut 5 bases from V and 3 bases from J; bases unmatched to any gene: 9. Germline V gene lookup returns CDR1 MDHEN and CDR2 SYDVKM. This CDR3 region has 16 residues. The CDR3 reads CASSNYRDRGNYEQYF. CDR3 nucleotides: TGTGCCAGCAGTAACTACCGGGACAGGGGGAACTACGAGCAGTACTTC. The entire variable domain, with the rest obtained from reference TRBV28 and TRBJ2-7, is as follows: DVKVTQSSRYLVKRTGEKVFLECVQDMDHENMFWYRQDPGLGLRLIYFSYDVKMKEKGDIPEGYSVSREKKERFSLILESASTNQTSMYLCASSNYRDRGNYEQYFGPGTRLTVT.

V is TRBV10-3 and J is TRBJ1-1; weak D call: TRBD1 (5 bases). V lost 4 bases to trimming and J lost 4 bases, with 10 bases between them. This CDR3 is built from 13 residues. The germline gives CDR1 ENHRY, CDR2 SYGVKD. CDR3 DNA: TGTGCCATCAGTGCAGGGAGCAGCACTGAAGCTTTCTTT. Its translation: CAISAGSSTEAFF.

In DNA, the CDR3 is TGTGCCAGCATACGAAGCGGGAGGGCAAGTATGAATGAGCAGTTCTTC. This translates into CASIRSGRASMNEQFF. This chain joins TRBV6-1 and TRBJ2-1; TRBD2 aligns across 10 bases. The CDR3 totals 16 residues. V was pared by 7 bases and J by 7 bases, with 13 bases of the junction left unmatched. The V gene's germline CDR1 is MNHNS and CDR2 SASEGT.

This clonotype was counted between two and nine times. Relative to the germline gene, one junction end is altered; a read error may explain this. This chain links TRBV7-2 with TRBJ2-7; 7 nucleotides agree with TRBD2. Germline values: CDR1 SGHTA, CDR2 FQGNSA. The CDR3 contains 14 residues. DNA of the CDR3: TGTGCCAGCAGCCCAGCGGGGCGCTCCCACGAGCAGTACTTC. This gives the protein CASSPAGRSHEQYF.

The table lists this clonotype with many counts. The chain has TRBV12-3 or TRBV12-4 and TRBJ2-3; 7 nucleotides line up with TRBD1. This CDR3 comprises 13 residues. V shed 6 bases and J 5 bases; nucleotides not matched to a gene: 5. CDR3 residues: CASSLTGLDTQYF. The CDR3 nucleotides are TGTGCCAGCAGCCTGACAGGGCTAGATACGCAGTATTTT.

A single count supports this clonotype. The chain uses TRBV6-5 and TRBJ1-1; no firm D call. CDR1 MNHEY and CDR2 SVGAGI come from the germline V gene. The CDR3 is made up of 14 amino acids. V lost 2 bases and J lost 5, with 12 bases in between. CDR3 DNA sequence: TGTGCCAGCAGTTACACCAAAGTGGGGACTGAAGCTTTCTTT. Its protein product is CASSYTKVGTEAFF.

The genes are TRBV27 and TRBJ1-5; D remains ambiguous. The CDR3 runs 13 residues. Trimming pared 6 bases from V and 6 bases from J, leaving 12 bases between. The germline V gene has CDR1 MNHEY and CDR2 SMNVEV (reference sequence). DNA for the CDR3: TGTGCCAGCAGACAGAGGGCTACTCAGCCCCAGCATTTT. It encodes CASRQRATQPQHF.

This clonotype came up a few times. The V and J genes are TRBV7-2 and TRBJ1-2; 9 nucleotides match TRBD1. The length of the CDR3 is 14 residues. Germline lookup yields CDR1 SGHTA and CDR2 FQGNSA. J lost 0 bases, V lost 7 bases, and 3 bases had no gene match. The CDR3 is CASTRQGANYGYTF. CDR3 nucleotide sequence: TGTGCCAGCACCCGACAGGGGGCTAACTATGGCTACACCTTC.

This clonotype turned up a few times. The V and J genes are TRBV20-1 and TRBJ2-2; 7 bases map to TRBD1. V gave up 6 bases and J gave up 1 base; unmatched junction bases: 8. The CDR3 spans 15 residues. Germline CDR1 is DFQATT and CDR2 is SNEGSKA (reference sequence). The CDR3 DNA reads TGCAGTGCCGGGTACGGGACAGTGAACACCGGGGAGCTGTTTTTT. It translates to CSAGYGTVNTGELFF.

The V call is TRBV5-1, the J call TRBJ2-1; D is ambiguous. CDR1 is SGHRS, CDR2 YFSETQ, per germline. CDR3 size: 12 residues. The V end was cut by 4 bases, the J end by 6 bases, with 8 bases between. The CDR3 is CASSMVFNEQFF. For the CDR3, the DNA is TGCGCCAGCAGCATGGTGTTCAATGAGCAGTTCTTC.

V gene TRBV27 combines with J gene TRBJ1-1; no firm D call. Germline values: CDR1 MNHEY, CDR2 SMNVEV (reference sequence). Trimming removed 1 base at V and 1 base at J, with 10 bases between. The CDR3 has 15 amino acids. CDR3 in amino acids: CASSLYAATNTEAFF. The CDR3 nucleotides read TGTGCCAGCAGTTTATATGCAGCTACGAACACTGAAGCTTTCTTT.

The V and J genes are TRBV2 and TRBJ1-1; D perhaps matches TRBD1 (6 bases). This CDR3 region has 13 residues. Germline V gives CDR1 SNHLY, CDR2 FYNNEI. V was pared by 4 bases and J by 5 bases, with 11 bases between. CDR3 nucleotides: TGTGCCAGCAGTGGACAGGTTCTTACTGAAGCTTTCTTT. It yields the protein CASSGQVLTEAFF.

A few counts support this clonotype. The chain uses TRBV5-1 and TRBJ1-5; D gene unclear. Germline CDR1 and CDR2: SGHRS and YFSETQ. The CDR3 has 14 amino acids. V dropped 0 bases and J dropped 7 bases, with 11 bases sitting between them. Here the CDR3 DNA reads TGCGCCAGCAGCTTGGGGGGTGAAAGGCAGCCCCAGCATTTT. Encoded protein: CASSLGGERQPQHF.

The genes are TRBV4-1 and TRBJ2-1; TRBD1 aligns across 7 bases. Trimming took 1 base from V and 3 from J; bases not matched to a gene: 6. From germline, CDR1 is MGHRA and CDR2 YSYEKL. This CDR3 is 16 amino acids long. CDR3 region: CASSQVEGAVYNEQFF. The CDR3 coding sequence is TGCGCCAGCAGCCAAGTTGAGGGGGCGGTCTACAATGAGCAGTTCTTC.